The 11 T cell receptor beta chains below were found in one sample sequenced in a study of PD-1 blockade in classical Hodgkin lymphoma. Assay used: immunoSEQ multiplex PCR; TCRdb lists only in-frame clones, some missing. The sample has fewer than 50,000 clones, just under 80% seen once. The time point is: cycle 4 day 1 (C4D1), after six to seven weeks of nivolumab. Each patient's relapse followed autologous stem cell transplantation, and brentuximab vedotin exposure varied. The material was peripheral blood mononuclear cells (PBMCs), obtained before the fourth cycle of nivolumab. These receptor sequences come from a human donor with classical Hodgkin lymphoma.

The chain couples TRBV4-1 to TRBJ2-3; 8 bases are shared with TRBD2. V gave up 5 bases and J gave up 4 bases; unmatched junction bases: 14. Germline CDR1 is MGHRA and CDR2 is YSYEKL. This CDR3 contains 17 residues. This CDR3 is CASSYHRRGARADTQYF. In DNA, the CDR3 is TGCGCCAGCAGCTACCACAGGCGGGGGGCTCGCGCAGATACGCAGTATTTT.

The chain is built from TRBV9 and TRBJ2-1, with a tentative D call TRBD1 (5 bases). Trimming took 1 base from V and 5 from J, leaving 10 bases between them. Germline assignment: CDR1 SGDLS and CDR2 YYNGEE. The CDR3 is 14 amino acids. In DNA form, the CDR3 reads TGTGCCAGCAGCGTACGAGGACAAAACAATGAGCAGTTCTTC. Its protein is CASSVRGQNNEQFF.

This clone occurred once. The chain employs TRBV7-2 and TRBJ1-1; D is ambiguous. The CDR3 consists of 18 residues. CDR1 and CDR2 (germline): SGHTA, FQGNSA. Trimming pared 1 base from V and 1 base from J, leaving 19 bases between. CDR3 nucleotide sequence: TGTGCCAGCAGCTTAGGCGGGCGGGGTGCAAGTTCGAACACTGAAGCTTTCTTT. It is translated as CASSLGGRGASSNTEAFF.

The chain recombines TRBV5-8 with TRBJ1-5, with TRBD1 as a possible D gene (6 bases). The CDR3 has 16 residues. Germline-derived CDR1 and CDR2 are SGHTS and YDEGEE. V lost 4 bases, J lost 0 bases, and 14 bases lay in between. The chain's CDR3 is CASSQGTTYSNQPQHF. The CDR3 nucleotides are TGTGCCAGCAGCCAGGGGACAACATATAGCAATCAGCCCCAGCATTTT.

The CDR3 nucleotides read TGTGCCAGCAGCCCGCGTGGCGGGACAGGGGTAACCTACGAGCAGTACTTC. This translates into CASSPRGGTGVTYEQYF. J is TRBJ2-7 and V is TRBV5-4; TRBD1 matches at 10 bases. CDR1 SGHNT and CDR2 YYREEE come from the germline V gene (reference sequence). The V gene end was trimmed by 4 bases and the J gene end by 2 bases; junction bases not matched to a gene: 12. The CDR3 has 17 residues.

The genes are TRBV7-2 and TRBJ1-1; possible D gene TRBD1, 5 bases. Germline assignment: CDR1 SGHTA and CDR2 FQGNSA. There are 14 residues in the CDR3. Trimming pared 1 base from V and 1 base from J, leaving 7 bases between. This chain's CDR3 is CASSLGGANTEAFF. The CDR3 bases are TGTGCCAGCAGCTTAGGAGGGGCGAACACTGAAGCTTTCTTT. Looking up the rest from reference TRBV7-2 and TRBJ1-1 gives the full variable domain: GAGVSQSPSNKVTEKGKDVELRCDPISGHTALYWYRQSLGQGLEFLIYFQGNSAPDKSGLPSDRFSAERTGGSVSTLTIQRTQQEDSAVYLCASSLGGANTEAFFGQGTRLTVV.

CDR3 in DNA: TGTGCCAGTACCCTTGGACAGGGGCCCTACGAGCAGTACTTC. Protein: CASTLGQGPYEQYF. The chain has TRBV19 and TRBJ2-7, with 9 bases lining up with TRBD1. This CDR3 spans 14 amino acids. Looked up from germline, CDR1 is LNHDA and CDR2 is SQIVND (reference sequence). After removal of 7 bases from V and 2 bases from J, the junction contained 6 bases not matched to a gene.

This clone occurred once. The V and J genes are TRBV19 and TRBJ2-1, with D tentatively TRBD2 (5 bases). The CDR3 contains 16 residues. Per the germline V gene, CDR1 is LNHDA and CDR2 is SQIVND (reference sequence). Trimming removed 5 bases from V and 1 base from J, with 15 bases in between. The CDR3 DNA follows: TGTGCCAGTAGTCGAGGGTTGACTGAATCCTACAATGAGCAGTTCTTC. This sequence encodes CASSRGLTESYNEQFF. The whole variable domain, filled in from reference TRBV19 and TRBJ2-1, reads DGGITQSPKYLFRKEGQNVTLSCEQNLNHDAMYWYRQDPGQGLRLIYYSQIVNDFQKGDIAEGYSVSREKKESFPLTVTSAQKNPTAFYLCASSRGLTESYNEQFFGPGTRLTVL.

This chain links TRBV6-6 with TRBJ1-1; unclear D gene. The CDR3 is 14 residues long. The V gene's germline CDR1 is MNHNY and CDR2 SVGAGI (reference sequence). The V and J ends lost 5 bases and 1 base respectively, with 11 bases between them. In DNA, the CDR3 is TGTGCCAGCAGTATTCCGTGGGAGAACACTGAAGCTTTCTTT. This gives the protein CASSIPWENTEAFF.

The chain recombines TRBV6-1 with TRBJ1-5; TRBD1 might be the D (5 bases). Trimming shortened V by 5 bases and J by 5 bases, and 16 bases separated the two germline ends. Germline CDR1 MNHNS, CDR2 SASEGT. The CDR3 loop spans 15 amino acids. CDR3 region: CASSNLLTDYQPQHF. CDR3 DNA sequence: TGTGCCAGCAGTAACCTATTGACAGATTATCAGCCCCAGCATTTT.

This chain joins TRBV5-6 and TRBJ2-3; maybe TRBD1 (5 bases). The CDR3 runs to 16 residues. Germline values: CDR1 SGHDT, CDR2 YYEEEE. Trimming cost V 0 bases and J 6 bases, with 17 bases left between them. The CDR3 loop is CASSLGFRQGSDTQYF. For the CDR3, the DNA is TGTGCCAGCAGCTTGGGTTTTCGGCAGGGAAGCGATACGCAGTATTTT.